This T cell receptor (beta chain) was sequenced in a study of blood T cell repertoires in COVID-19. Study-wide background: Spain, Italy and the United States supplied samples that represented acute and convalescent COVID-19. Sources were T cells, B-cell-depleted T cells, or PBMCs; the material itself was cDNA or gDNA.

Trimming shortened V by 6 bases and J by 0 bases, and 8 bases separated the two germline ends. CDR3 length: 14 residues. Germline V gene sequence: CDR1 MNHEY, CDR2 SVGAGI. Methods used by the authors: Scientists estimated how many nucleated cells there were by amplifying reference gene primers. Using immunoSEQ multiplex PCR, the repertoire was profiled, and TCRdb retains in-frame clones only, with some absent. Clonal size and the V and J genes are those of that table, whereas D and trimming came from the DNA. The table records roughly 190,000 clones, roughly 86% of them present only once. The chain carries TRBV6-5 and TRBJ1-4; TRBD1 is a possible D gene (6 bases). The sequenced sample consisted of peripheral blood. This clonotype was sampled from a woman older than 75 in a cohort sampled during active or convalescent COVID-19. The CDR3, as DNA: TGTGCCAGCAGGGACAGTACAACTAATGAAAAACTGTTTTTT. Translation: CASRDSTTNEKLFF.